This entry describes one TCR beta chain. No cognate antigen has been identified for it. The record has no base qualities; no much larger clone is one base away. Including the terminal cysteine and phenylalanine, the CDR3 comprises 15 residues. Only the CDR3 region is kept as DNA, spanning 45 bases read in frame from base 1. Ends trimmed: V by 7 bases, J by 2 bases; bases unmatched to a gene: 7. Reading the germline V gene gives CDR1 MDHEN and CDR2 SYDVKM. The source of the sample is a study of Ad26.COV2.S vaccination and SARS-CoV-2 variants (dated by TCRdb to 2020 to 2023). Study-level background: Vaccine-arm donors came from COV1001, a multicentre, randomized, double-blind, placebo-controlled phase I-IIa trial of Ad26.COV2.S in healthy adults. Ad26.COV2.S was administered intramuscularly at 5 x 10^10 or 1 x 10^11 viral particles, either as a single shot or as two shots given 56 days apart. Sequencing of the TCRbeta repertoire served to evaluate the specificity and breadth of SARS-CoV-2-reactive T cell receptors following Ad26.COV2.S vaccination. The TCR-sequenced set comprised about 32 samples: 19 Ad26.COV2.S vaccine recipients, 5 placebo recipients and 8 SARS-CoV-2 convalescent individuals. Participants in the trial were split at random into five groups of five each, receiving low-dose or high-dose Ad26.COV2.S once or twice, or else placebo on both occasions. Investigators remained blinded to trial group allocation during experiments and outcome assessment.

TCRbeta CDR3 regions were sequenced with the immunoSEQ Assay. After extraction, genomic DNA underwent amplification by bias-controlled multiplex PCR, followed by high-throughput sequencing. Per the authors' processing: To quantify the absolute abundance of every unique TCRbeta CDR3 region, sequences were collapsed and filtered. Usable DNA was measured by amplifying reference genes present in all nucleated cells, and TCRbeta template counts were normalized to that usable DNA to estimate T cell fraction. Repertoire TCRs were annotated as SARS-CoV-2-specific by exact matching of V gene, CDR3 amino acid sequence and J gene to a known reactive TCR set. The reference SARS-CoV-2 TCR set was obtained from MIRA and was filtered for enrichment in COVID-19-positive ImmuneCODE repertoires, whereby public or cross-reactive TCRs were removed. Using the MIRA antigens, annotated TCRs were further analysed by specific ORF or by position within an ORF. Breadth was defined as annotated unique rearrangements over total unique productive rearrangements; depth was the summed frequency of those rearrangements. Two-sided Wilcoxon rank-sum tests were used to compare TCR breadth between groups. The table was pulled from immuneACCESS by TCRdb, which kept in-frame rearrangements only. Such tables lose some clones; where checked, under half of the loss comes from unresolved V genes, and the rest has no known cause. The DNA gave D and trimming, while V, J and clone size come from that table. The sample table records around 420,000 clones; roughly 90% of these occur just once. 3.6% of the sample goes to the ten largest clones.

According to the study, the label for this sample's treatment or condition signals: around 19 received Ad26.COV2.S at low or high dose, single or two shots; about 5 received placebo; per-sample allocation not given. For vaccine and placebo recipients, repertoires were sequenced using samples collected on day 63 after the first injection. Cohort 1b enrolled about 25 adults aged 18-55 years at a single site in Boston, USA, between 29 July and 7 August 2020. Ad26.COV2.S was a replication-incompetent adenovirus type 26 vector expressing a prefusion-stabilized SARS-CoV-2 spike protein from the original Wuhan strain. Findings and caveats that apply to the study as a whole: After vaccination, substantial breadth of spike-specific CD8+ and CD4+ T cell responses was reported. It was noted by the authors that total T cell responses may have been underestimated by the TCR breadth and depth analyses. The study was not powered to compare responses between vaccine doses or regimens. Higher spike-specific TCR breadth was observed in Ad26.COV2.S recipients than in placebo recipients (P = 0.0014). Vaccine and placebo recipients had comparable non-spike TCR breadth, which fits with the vaccine containing only spike.

The specimen was peripheral blood, collected in a trial of Ad26.COV2.S vaccine versus placebo. The chain is assembled from TRBV28 and TRBJ2-7; 11 of the junction bases match TRBD1. This receptor was identified in a person aged 18 to 65 who received the Ad26.COV2.S COVID-19 vaccine or a placebo. The CDR3 in this case is CASTPGTGGAYEQYF. At the DNA level, the sequence is TGTGCCAGCACGCCCGGGACAGGGGGGGCCTACGAGCAGTACTTC.